This T cell receptor (beta chain) was sequenced in a study of cytomegalovirus exposure and HLA in healthy donors. Study-level findings and limits: The availability of immune exposure information extended only to CMV serostatus. Researchers counted roughly 160 TCR beta chains as cytomegalovirus-associated. Later genetic work tied a missense DCLRE1C variant to beta-chain V and J trimming. CMV antigen specificity of three CMV-associated chains was confirmed in vitro.

The V gene's germline CDR1 is MGHRA and CDR2 YSYEKL. The CDR3 runs 17 residues. Unmatched junction bases numbered 7, after V lost 3 bases and J lost 0 bases. This clone was observed once. What it binds is unknown. This PCR relied on a set of 60 Vbeta primers and 13 Jbeta primers. Produced via immunoSEQ multiplex PCR; TCRdb's table is partial and in-frame only. The table has roughly 120,000 clones, about 79% seen once. The specimen was PBMCs. The receptor's source is a woman under 30 in good health and CMV-seronegative. The V and J genes are TRBV4-1 and TRBJ2-3, with 9 nucleotides matching TRBD1. The CDR3 DNA follows: TGCGCCAGCAGCCAGACAGGGGGGGGCTCTAGCACAGATACGCAGTATTTT. It translates to CASSQTGGGSSTDTQYF.